A selection of T cell receptor beta chains follows, all from one sample in a study of CD4 T cells in relation to SARS-CoV-2 and coronaviruses. Data came from immunoSEQ multiplex PCR; TCRdb stores just in-frame clones and leaves some out. This sample yields 25,000 to 30,000 clones, of which approximately 78% are seen a single time; 20% belongs to the top ten. Which antigens these TCRs recognize remains unknown. The sequencing sample was made of CD4+ T cells from PBMCs, cultured in vitro. The receptors stem from a human donor in good health. Both conserved end residues are part of each CDR3. Fields, in order: clone size, V gene, D gene, J gene, CDR3 protein, CDR3 DNA. D genes are given only for firm matches. Not every row has a clone size; where given, it reads once, few, many or a size class.

clone_size: -
v_call: TRBV5-4
d_call: TRBD2
j_call: TRBJ2-2
cdr3_aa: CASSSELAGVRTGELFF
cdr3_nt: TGTGCCAGCAGCTCCGAACTAGCGGGGGTTCGAACCGGGGAGCTGTTTTTT

clone_size: -
v_call: TRBV18
d_call: TRBD1
j_call: TRBJ1-2
cdr3_aa: CASSSDRSGGLDGYTF
cdr3_nt: TGTGCCAGCTCATCGGACAGGTCGGGCGGGCTCGATGGCTACACCTTC

clone_size: -
v_call: TRBV7-2
d_call: -
j_call: TRBJ2-7
cdr3_aa: CASSEGTGPYEQYF
cdr3_nt: TGTGCCAGCAGCGAAGGTACGGGGCCCTACGAGCAGTACTTC

clone_size: once
v_call: TRBV12-3/TRBV12-4
d_call: -
j_call: TRBJ1-6
cdr3_aa: CASSLAGPPLHF
cdr3_nt: TGTGCCAGCAGTCTCGCCGGGCCACCCCTCCACTTT

clone_size: once
v_call: TRBV11-2
d_call: -
j_call: TRBJ1-1
cdr3_aa: CASSPKRQAFF
cdr3_nt: TGTGCCAGCAGCCCGAAGCGGCAAGCTTTCTTT

clone_size: few
v_call: TRBV4-2
d_call: TRBD2
j_call: TRBJ2-2
cdr3_aa: CASSQGGLAGGTNTGELFF
cdr3_nt: TGTGCCAGCAGCCAAGGGGGCCTAGCGGGAGGAACAAACACCGGGGAGCTGTTTTTT

clone_size: large
v_call: TRBV7-9
d_call: -
j_call: TRBJ2-3
cdr3_aa: CASSLTSIRSTDTQYF
cdr3_nt: TGTGCCAGCAGCTTGACTTCGATACGAAGCACAGATACGCAGTATTTT

clone_size: -
v_call: TRBV5-4
d_call: -
j_call: TRBJ2-5
cdr3_aa: CASSSKLYQETQYF
cdr3_nt: TGTGCCAGCAGCTCAAAGTTATACCAAGAGACCCAGTACTTC

clone_size: few
v_call: TRBV18
d_call: TRBD1
j_call: TRBJ1-2
cdr3_aa: CASSPDREGYTF
cdr3_nt: TGTGCCAGCTCGCCGGACAGGGAAGGCTACACCTTC

clone_size: -
v_call: TRBV10-3
d_call: -
j_call: TRBJ2-1
cdr3_aa: CAISENNEQFF
cdr3_nt: TGTGCCATCAGTGAAAACAATGAGCAGTTCTTC

clone_size: -
v_call: TRBV29-1
d_call: TRBD2
j_call: TRBJ2-5
cdr3_aa: CSVDPLSGLAGAQETQYF
cdr3_nt: TGCAGCGTTGACCCCCTTTCGGGACTAGCGGGAGCCCAAGAGACCCAGTACTTC

clone_size: -
v_call: TRBV25-1
d_call: -
j_call: TRBJ2-5
cdr3_aa: CASTIPGRETQYF
cdr3_nt: TGTGCCAGCACCATCCCCGGAAGAGAGACCCAGTACTTC

clone_size: few
v_call: TRBV5-1
d_call: -
j_call: TRBJ2-3
cdr3_aa: CASSLGTTPDTQYF
cdr3_nt: TGCGCCAGCAGCTTGGGGACTACGCCAGATACGCAGTATTTT

clone_size: -
v_call: TRBV14
d_call: -
j_call: TRBJ2-2
cdr3_aa: CASSQIAIANTGELFF
cdr3_nt: TGTGCCAGCAGCCAAATAGCGATTGCGAACACCGGGGAGCTGTTTTTT

clone_size: -
v_call: TRBV5-4
d_call: TRBD2
j_call: TRBJ2-3
cdr3_aa: CASRPGLDIADTQYF
cdr3_nt: TGTGCCAGCAGACCGGGACTAGACATTGCAGATACGCAGTATTTT

clone_size: -
v_call: TRBV7-9
d_call: -
j_call: TRBJ2-2
cdr3_aa: CASNSEGGGYTGELFF
cdr3_nt: TGTGCCAGCAACTCCGAGGGGGGGGGATACACCGGGGAGCTGTTTTTT

clone_size: -
v_call: TRBV9
d_call: -
j_call: TRBJ2-1
cdr3_aa: CASSVAGENSNEQFF
cdr3_nt: TGTGCCAGCAGCGTAGCCGGTGAAAATAGCAATGAGCAGTTCTTC

clone_size: -
v_call: TRBV19
d_call: TRBD1
j_call: TRBJ2-1
cdr3_aa: CASSITPPGQVGYNEQFF
cdr3_nt: TGTGCCAGTAGTATAACCCCACCGGGACAGGTCGGATACAATGAGCAGTTCTTC

clone_size: -
v_call: TRBV5-4
d_call: TRBD1
j_call: TRBJ2-6
cdr3_aa: CASSASRTGHRGANVLTF
cdr3_nt: TGTGCCAGCAGCGCTAGTAGGACAGGGCACAGAGGGGCCAACGTCCTGACTTTC

clone_size: -
v_call: TRBV11-3
d_call: -
j_call: TRBJ2-2
cdr3_aa: CASSLGVSFTGELFF
cdr3_nt: TGTGCCAGCAGCTTAGGGGTGAGCTTCACCGGGGAGCTGTTTTTT

clone_size: -
v_call: TRBV6-1
d_call: TRBD1
j_call: TRBJ2-7
cdr3_aa: CASSEFRTGSYEQYF
cdr3_nt: TGTGCCAGCAGTGAATTTCGGACAGGGTCCTACGAGCAGTACTTC

clone_size: few
v_call: TRBV4-2
d_call: -
j_call: TRBJ1-4
cdr3_aa: CASSQEGRTHEKLFF
cdr3_nt: TGTGCCAGCAGCCAAGAGGGCAGGACCCATGAAAAACTGTTTTTT

clone_size: -
v_call: TRBV10-3
d_call: TRBD2
j_call: TRBJ2-7
cdr3_aa: CAITPTSGSYEQYF
cdr3_nt: TGTGCCATCACGCCGACTAGCGGCTCCTACGAGCAGTACTTC

clone_size: -
v_call: TRBV19
d_call: -
j_call: TRBJ2-7
cdr3_aa: CASSPTQACYYEQYF
cdr3_nt: TGTGCCAGTAGTCCAACGCAAGCCTGTTACTACGAGCAGTACTTC

clone_size: -
v_call: TRBV18
d_call: -
j_call: TRBJ2-2
cdr3_aa: CASSPPRHTGELFF
cdr3_nt: TGTGCCAGCTCACCACCCAGGCATACCGGGGAGCTGTTTTTT

clone_size: -
v_call: TRBV5-1
d_call: TRBD1
j_call: TRBJ1-3
cdr3_aa: CASRTQPGQGSDTIYF
cdr3_nt: TGCGCCAGCAGAACACAACCGGGACAGGGTTCGGACACCATATATTTT

clone_size: -
v_call: TRBV19
d_call: TRBD2
j_call: TRBJ2-1
cdr3_aa: CASSVLAGGGDEQFF
cdr3_nt: TGTGCCAGTAGTGTTCTAGCGGGGGGGGGCGATGAGCAGTTCTTC

clone_size: few
v_call: TRBV25-1
d_call: TRBD1
j_call: TRBJ2-2
cdr3_aa: CASSGTGYTGELFF
cdr3_nt: TGTGCCAGCAGTGGGACAGGGTACACCGGGGAGCTGTTTTTT

clone_size: few
v_call: TRBV2
d_call: TRBD1
j_call: TRBJ2-7
cdr3_aa: CASSGGGQGVSGEQYF
cdr3_nt: TGTGCCAGCAGTGGCGGGGGACAGGGGGTGTCCGGCGAGCAGTACTTC

clone_size: -
v_call: TRBV5-1
d_call: TRBD2
j_call: TRBJ2-3
cdr3_aa: CASSDPSGGAFYTQYF
cdr3_nt: TGCGCCAGCAGCGATCCAAGCGGGGGGGCCTTTTATACGCAGTATTTT

clone_size: -
v_call: TRBV10-2
d_call: TRBD2
j_call: TRBJ2-7
cdr3_aa: CASRYTSGSGEQYF
cdr3_nt: TGCGCCAGCAGATATACTAGCGGGAGTGGTGAGCAGTACTTC

clone_size: -
v_call: TRBV5-6
d_call: -
j_call: TRBJ2-1
cdr3_aa: CASSDRNEQFF
cdr3_nt: TGTGCCAGCAGCGATCGGAATGAGCAGTTCTTC

clone_size: once
v_call: TRBV2
d_call: TRBD1
j_call: TRBJ2-5
cdr3_aa: CASSVPDRGLETQYF
cdr3_nt: TGTGCCAGCAGTGTCCCCGACAGGGGGCTGGAGACCCAGTACTTC

clone_size: -
v_call: TRBV19
d_call: -
j_call: TRBJ1-4
cdr3_aa: CASSVLMAEKLFF
cdr3_nt: TGTGCCAGTAGTGTCCTAATGGCTGAAAAACTGTTTTTT

clone_size: -
v_call: TRBV11-2
d_call: -
j_call: TRBJ1-1
cdr3_aa: CASSFSEARGTFF
cdr3_nt: TGTGCCAGCAGCTTCTCCGAGGCCAGAGGGACTTTCTTT